These T cell receptor beta chains were read from a single sample in a study of shared clonotypes between healthy human individuals. Generated by immunoSEQ multiplex PCR, the TCRdb table keeps only in-frame clones and is missing some. The sample shows about 550,000 clones, roughly 95% of them seen only once. The sample comprised naive CD8+ T cells sorted from blood. These receptors were collected from a woman aged 25-40 years in good health. CDR3s leave out the opening cysteine and the closing phenylalanine or tryptophan. D genes are given only for firm matches.

d_gene: TRBD1; v_gene: TRBV15; j_gene: TRBJ2-7; CDR3aa: ATSRSDRGAYEQY
d_gene: NA; v_gene: TRBV6-5; j_gene: TRBJ2-7; CDR3aa: ASSYGSGAYEQY
d_gene: NA; v_gene: TRBV27; j_gene: TRBJ2-4; CDR3aa: ASSFGLGAHIQY
d_gene: NA; v_gene: TRBV27; j_gene: TRBJ2-3; CDR3aa: ASSLSIPDTQY
d_gene: NA; v_gene: TRBV10-3; j_gene: TRBJ2-7; CDR3aa: AISESDGGATDEQY
d_gene: NA; v_gene: TRBV9; j_gene: TRBJ1-2; CDR3aa: ASSGGGYT
d_gene: NA; v_gene: TRBV5-1; j_gene: TRBJ2-3; CDR3aa: ASSSDNTRTDTQY
d_gene: NA; v_gene: TRBV28; j_gene: TRBJ2-7; CDR3aa: ASSPTRMDYEQY
d_gene: TRBD2; v_gene: TRBV19; j_gene: TRBJ2-5; CDR3aa: ASSGVAGGRGETQY
d_gene: NA; v_gene: TRBV5-5; j_gene: TRBJ1-1; CDR3aa: ASSLSAGTKTNTEAF
d_gene: NA; v_gene: TRBV5-1; j_gene: TRBJ2-3; CDR3aa: ASRAGYSDTQY
d_gene: NA; v_gene: TRBV27; j_gene: TRBJ2-2; CDR3aa: ASRMWTGELF
d_gene: NA; v_gene: TRBV27; j_gene: TRBJ2-1; CDR3aa: ASSPTGGYEQF
d_gene: NA; v_gene: TRBV19; j_gene: TRBJ1-1; CDR3aa: ASSIGGLNTEAF
d_gene: NA; v_gene: TRBV27; j_gene: TRBJ1-6; CDR3aa: ASSLRGSQNSPLH
d_gene: TRBD2; v_gene: TRBV6-4; j_gene: TRBJ2-5; CDR3aa: APAGGGY
d_gene: TRBD1; v_gene: TRBV27; j_gene: TRBJ2-7; CDR3aa: ASSPLGTGYEQY
d_gene: NA; v_gene: TRBV25-1; j_gene: NA; CDR3aa: ASSEGQVIEQY
d_gene: NA; v_gene: TRBV29-1; j_gene: TRBJ2-4; CDR3aa: SVEQDQKNIQY
d_gene: TRBD2; v_gene: TRBV27; j_gene: TRBJ2-1; CDR3aa: ASRVTSGPFNEQF
d_gene: NA; v_gene: TRBV7-9; j_gene: TRBJ1-5; CDR3aa: ASSLGNQPQH
d_gene: TRBD1; v_gene: TRBV7-9; j_gene: TRBJ1-1; CDR3aa: ASSRDRSDTEAF
d_gene: TRBD1; v_gene: TRBV9; j_gene: TRBJ1-1; CDR3aa: ASSAQITGGLREAF
d_gene: NA; v_gene: TRBV27; j_gene: TRBJ2-2; CDR3aa: ASSFLLRGGTGELF
d_gene: TRBD2; v_gene: TRBV28; j_gene: TRBJ2-1; CDR3aa: ASSTGLAGAHNEQF
d_gene: NA; v_gene: TRBV7-6; j_gene: TRBJ1-2; CDR3aa: ASSLKMSGTNGYT
d_gene: TRBD2; v_gene: TRBV7-9; j_gene: TRBJ2-1; CDR3aa: ASSSGLAGGVDNEQF
d_gene: NA; v_gene: TRBV19; j_gene: TRBJ2-1; CDR3aa: ASTPTAGPYNEQF
d_gene: NA; v_gene: TRBV11-2; j_gene: TRBJ1-2; CDR3aa: ASSLDGAFSYGYT
d_gene: NA; v_gene: TRBV5-4; j_gene: TRBJ2-5; CDR3aa: ASSLEAEETQY
d_gene: NA; v_gene: TRBV7-3; j_gene: TRBJ2-1; CDR3aa: ASSLDLGAKPYNEQF
d_gene: NA; v_gene: TRBV20-1; j_gene: TRBJ2-5; CDR3aa: SAMGPETQY
d_gene: TRBD1; v_gene: TRBV9; j_gene: TRBJ1-2; CDR3aa: ASSVEGAGSPYGYT
d_gene: NA; v_gene: TRBV28; j_gene: TRBJ2-3; CDR3aa: ASSHGTVLTDTQY
d_gene: NA; v_gene: TRBV5-1; j_gene: TRBJ2-7; CDR3aa: ASGPWGTYEQY